Here is one T cell receptor beta chain with its context. These data originate in a study of blood T cell repertoires in COVID-19. Study summary: Sample material is recorded as cDNA or gDNA derived from T cells, B-cell-depleted T cells, or PBMCs.

Per the original data handling: Amplifying reference gene primers gave estimates of nucleated cell counts. The table came from immunoSEQ multiplex PCR; TCRdb's copy has only in-frame clones and leaves some out. Clone size and V and J calls were adopted from that table, with D and trimming inferred from the DNA. The sample holds 450,000 to 600,000 clones; around 87% are singletons and the top ten take 0.7%. The CDR3 has 14 amino acids. Per the germline V gene, CDR1 is MDHEN and CDR2 is SYDVKM. Trimming took 3 bases from V and 4 from J, leaving 12 bases between them. Assignments of participants to cohorts depended upon their own reported clinical history. Cohort 3 recovered donors had two negative PCRs, clearance, or symptom resolution.

This TCR came from a woman aged 18-29 years who had recovered from COVID-19. What was sequenced was PBMCs or T cells enriched from blood (not recorded which). The chain combines TRBV28 with TRBJ1-2; D gene unclear. The CDR3 DNA follows: TGTGCCAGCAGTTTGGGAGGTATCGGCTATGGCTACACCTTC. Its translation is CASSLGGIGYGYTF.